This T cell receptor (beta chain) was sequenced in a study of glioma-infiltrating T cells. Findings of the study overall: Gliomas, especially low-grade, showed above-expected tissue-blood divergence; non-neoplastic patients showed below. Tissue and blood shared very few CDR3 sequences.

A note on this clonotype: Its matching antigen is unknown. Given a much more abundant clone one base away, this may be a read error.

Using RNA template, CDR3s of TCR alpha and beta were amplified with iRepertoire arm-PCR. Input was roughly 95-400 ng of tissue mRNA or PBMC total RNA. Each CDR3 protein gets one entry after TCRdb re-called the multiplex PCR reads with MiXCR. The repertoire includes approximately 100,000 distinct CDR3 sequences, around 29% of them detected once, and 44% sits in the top ten. The CDR3 sequence is 16 residues long. V was shortened by 5 bases and J by 3 bases, with 17 bases between the two germline ends. Sequencing was performed on glioma tissue, nonneoplastic brain tissue, or PBMCs (not recorded which). This sequence originates from a human donor with low-grade glioma or glioblastoma, undergoing nonglioma brain surgery, or in good health (not recorded which). V is TRBV12-3 or TRBV12-4 and J is TRBJ1-5, with D possibly being TRBD1 (5 bases). DNA for the CDR3: TGTGCCAGCAGTGGACACAGTCTTCGATACAATCAGCCCCAGCATTTT. This codes for CASSGHSLRYNQPQHF.